The rows below give T cell receptor beta chains drawn from one sample of a study of shared clonotypes between healthy human individuals. Repertoires were generated with immunoSEQ multiplex PCR, while TCRdb's copy carries only in-frame clones and drops some. The data contain about 650,000 clones, around 95% of them singletons. The sequencing input was naive CD8+ T cells sorted from blood. These receptors all stem from a woman aged 30 to 39 in good health. Each CDR3 is given with its conserved first and last residue. The D gene is left open where the match is weak. Rows give clone size only sometimes, using once, few, many, or a class for an expanded clone.

>-|-|TRBJ2-7|TRBV27
CASSFSWSGNEQYF
TGTGCCAGCAGTTTCTCTTGGTCGGGGAACGAGCAGTACTTC
>TRBD1|-|TRBJ1-4|TRBV25-1
CASSDRDRGDEKLFF
TGTGCCAGCAGTGACAGGGACAGGGGGGATGAAAAACTGTTTTTT
>-|-|TRBJ2-7|TRBV6-5
CASSPDWTEQYF
TGTGCCAGCAGTCCAGACTGGACCGAGCAGTACTTC
>-|-|TRBJ2-7|TRBV19
CASSIDLTAYEQYF
TGTGCCAGTAGTATAGATTTGACAGCCTACGAGCAGTACTTC
>-|-|TRBJ2-4|TRBV23-1
CASSRYRVAKNIQYF
TGCGCCAGCAGTCGCTACAGAGTAGCCAAAAACATTCAGTACTTC
>TRBD1|-|TRBJ2-7|TRBV19
CASSPTGTYEQYF
TGTGCCAGTAGCCCGACAGGGACCTACGAGCAGTACTTC
>-|-|TRBJ2-7|TRBV7-9
CASSRESYEQYF
TGTGCCAGCAGCCGGGAGTCCTACGAGCAGTACTTC
>-|-|TRBJ2-7|TRBV10-1
CASSDASYEQYF
TGCGCCAGCAGCGACGCCTCCTACGAGCAGTACTTC
>-|-|TRBJ2-7|TRBV11-2
CASSLVDITYEQYF
TGTGCCAGCAGCTTAGTGGACATAACCTACGAGCAGTACTTC
>TRBD1|-|TRBJ2-3|TRBV15
CATSRARGKDTQYF
TGTGCCACCAGCAGAGCCAGGGGGAAAGATACGCAGTATTTT
>-|-|TRBJ2-7|TRBV7-9
CASSLGRSEQYF
TGTGCCAGCAGCTTAGGACGGAGCGAGCAGTACTTC
>-|-|TRBJ1-5|TRBV5-6
CASSLGGGSNQPQHF
TGTGCCAGCAGCTTGGGAGGGGGTAGCAATCAGCCCCAGCATTTT
>TRBD2|-|TRBJ2-7|TRBV28
CASSLLREDPYEQYF
TGTGCCAGCAGTTTATTGCGGGAGGATCCCTACGAGCAGTACTTC
>TRBD1|-|TRBJ1-4|TRBV27
CASSLTGSGEKLFF
TGTGCCAGCAGTCTGACAGGGTCGGGTGAAAAACTGTTTTTT
>TRBD2|-|TRBJ2-1|TRBV7-2
CASTLGSTSGVYNEQFF
TGTGCCAGCACCCTTGGGTCGACTAGCGGGGTGTACAATGAGCAGTTCTTC
>-|-|TRBJ1-1|TRBV9
CASSVVGVMNTEAFF
TGTGCCAGCAGCGTAGTGGGGGTAATGAACACTGAAGCTTTCTTT
>-|-|TRBJ2-7|TRBV28
CASSFGITYEQYF
TGTGCCAGCAGTTTCGGGATAACCTACGAGCAGTACTTC
>-|-|TRBJ1-2|TRBV5-1
CASRQSYGYTF
TGCGCCAGCCGACAGAGCTATGGCTACACCTTC
>TRBD2|once|TRBJ2-5|TRBV15
CATSRDRTSGTETQYF
TGTGCCACCAGCAGAGATAGGACTAGCGGGACGGAGACCCAGTACTTC
>TRBD1|-|TRBJ1-5|TRBV28
CASSTNAGQVPFQPQHF
TGTGCCAGCAGTACTAACGCTGGACAGGTACCGTTTCAGCCCCAGCATTTT
>-|once|TRBJ2-1|TRBV11-1
CASSLTEAEQFF
TGTGCCAGCAGCTTAACAGAAGCTGAGCAGTTCTTC
>-|once|TRBJ2-2|TRBV5-6
CASSRGWPGELFF
TGTGCCAGCAGTCGCGGGTGGCCCGGGGAGCTGTTTTTT
>TRBD2|-|TRBJ2-7|TRBV7-4
CASSGVLAGVYCEQYF
TGTGCCAGCAGCGGAGTGCTAGCGGGAGTGTATTGCGAGCAGTACTTC
>-|-|TRBJ1-1|TRBV10-2
CASSESLQRAFF
TGCGCCAGCAGTGAGAGTCTACAGAGGGCTTTCTTT
>TRBD2|-|TRBJ2-3|TRBV19
CASSTGLAGAEFTDTQYF
TGTGCCAGTAGTACAGGACTAGCGGGAGCCGAATTCACAGATACGCAGTATTTT
>TRBD2|-|TRBJ2-1|TRBV27
CASSLSTSGAGHEQFF
TGTGCCAGCAGTTTATCAACTAGCGGGGCGGGGCATGAGCAGTTCTTC
>TRBD1|-|TRBJ2-7|TRBV27
CASNEVAGQGLHEQYF
TGTGCCAGCAACGAAGTGGCGGGACAGGGTCTACACGAGCAGTACTTC
>-|few|TRBJ2-1|TRBV7-3
CASSLGNEQFF
TGTGCCAGCAGCTTAGGTAATGAGCAGTTCTTC
>-|-|TRBJ2-3|TRBV11-2
CASSLYVSSTDTQYF
TGTGCCAGCAGCTTATACGTTAGCAGCACAGATACGCAGTATTTT
>-|-|TRBJ2-3|TRBV7-9
CASQGQGATDTQYF
TGTGCCTCCCAAGGGCAGGGAGCCACAGATACGCAGTATTTT
>-|-|TRBJ1-2|TRBV4-1
CASSQVRSRYGYTF
TGCGCCAGCAGCCAAGTAAGGTCACGCTATGGCTACACCTTC
>-|once|TRBJ2-3|TRBV13
CASSARGEGLDTQYF
TGTGCCAGCAGCGCCCGAGGTGAGGGACTAGATACGCAGTATTTT